This T cell receptor (beta chain) was identified during a study of spatial heterogeneity in lung cancer. Study details: Detection of beta-chain sequences consistently exceeded that of alpha-chain sequences. On average, each unique TCR and UMI combination appeared more than ten times in raw reads.

The germline V gene encodes CDR1 LNHNV and CDR2 YYDKDF (reference sequence). The V and J ends lost 4 bases and 4 bases, in that order; junction bases with no gene match: 7. The CDR3 sequence is 17 residues long. In its sample, this clonotype was seen many times. The time point was: sample taken at primary tumor resection. Whole RNA from tumor, nontumor lung or frozen PBMC was sequenced unsorted. The cohort: 65 to 80 early-stage, untreated non-small cell lung cancer patients. Unique molecular identifiers, one per molecule, were present on every TCR cDNA molecule. TCRdb redid the calling of the 5' RACE reads with MiXCR, one entry per CDR3 protein. The table records some 3,900 distinct CDR3 sequences, roughly 15% of them present only once.

The rearrangement links TRBV15 to TRBJ2-2; 12 bases map to TRBD2. The receptor was derived from a male donor with early-stage non-small cell lung cancer. Here the sequenced sample was PBMCs, taken at surgery. The chain's CDR3 is CATSISRTSGATGELFF. The CDR3, as DNA: TGTGCCACCAGCATAAGCCGGACTAGCGGGGCCACCGGGGAGCTGTTTTTT.